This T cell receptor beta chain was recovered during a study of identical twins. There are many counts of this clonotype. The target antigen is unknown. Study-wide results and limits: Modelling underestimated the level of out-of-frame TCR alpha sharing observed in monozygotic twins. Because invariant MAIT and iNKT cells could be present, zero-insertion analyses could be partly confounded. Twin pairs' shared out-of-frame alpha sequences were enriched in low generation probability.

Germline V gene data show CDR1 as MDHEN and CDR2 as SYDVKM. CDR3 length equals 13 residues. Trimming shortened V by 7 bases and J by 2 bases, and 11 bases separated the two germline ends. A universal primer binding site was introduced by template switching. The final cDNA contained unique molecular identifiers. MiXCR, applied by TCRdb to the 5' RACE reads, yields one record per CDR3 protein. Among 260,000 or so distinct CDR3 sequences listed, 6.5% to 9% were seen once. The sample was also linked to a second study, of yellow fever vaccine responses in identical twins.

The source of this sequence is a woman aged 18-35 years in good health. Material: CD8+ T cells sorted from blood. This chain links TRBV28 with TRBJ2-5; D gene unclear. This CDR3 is CASTTPVQETQYF. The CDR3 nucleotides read TGTGCCAGCACTACGCCCGTTCAAGAGACCCAGTACTTC.